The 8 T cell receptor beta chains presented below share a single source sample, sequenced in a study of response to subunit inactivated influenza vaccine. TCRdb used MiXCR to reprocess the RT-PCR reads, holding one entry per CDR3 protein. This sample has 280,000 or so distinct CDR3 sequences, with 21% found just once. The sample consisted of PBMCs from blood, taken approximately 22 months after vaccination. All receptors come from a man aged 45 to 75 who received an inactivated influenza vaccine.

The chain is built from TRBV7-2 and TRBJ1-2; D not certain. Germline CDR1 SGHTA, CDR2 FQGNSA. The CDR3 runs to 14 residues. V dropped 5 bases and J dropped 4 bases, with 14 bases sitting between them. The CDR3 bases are TGTGCCAGCAGCCCCCGGGCCCAACCCTATGGCTACACCTTC. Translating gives CASSPRAQPYGYTF.

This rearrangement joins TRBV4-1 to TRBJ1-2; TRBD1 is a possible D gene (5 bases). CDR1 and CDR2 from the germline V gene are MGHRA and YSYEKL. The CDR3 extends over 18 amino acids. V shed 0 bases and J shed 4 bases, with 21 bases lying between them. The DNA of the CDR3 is TGCGCCAGCAGCCAAGAGGATATGCGGGGAAGGGACGGCTATGGCTACACCTTC. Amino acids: CASSQEDMRGRDGYGYTF.

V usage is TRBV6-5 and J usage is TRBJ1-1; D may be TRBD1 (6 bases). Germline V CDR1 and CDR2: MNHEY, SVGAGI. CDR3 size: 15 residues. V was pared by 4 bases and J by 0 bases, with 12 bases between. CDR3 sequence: CASSSNRVLNTEAFF. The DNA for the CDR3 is TGTGCCAGCAGTTCCAACAGGGTTCTGAACACTGAAGCTTTCTTT.

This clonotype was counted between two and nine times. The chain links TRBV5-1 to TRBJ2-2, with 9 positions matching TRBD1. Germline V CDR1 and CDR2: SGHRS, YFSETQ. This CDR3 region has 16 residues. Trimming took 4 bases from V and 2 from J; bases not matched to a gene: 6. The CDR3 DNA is TGCGCCAGCAGCGTTACAGGGGGCCTCAACACCGGGGAGCTGTTTTTT. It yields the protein CASSVTGGLNTGELFF.

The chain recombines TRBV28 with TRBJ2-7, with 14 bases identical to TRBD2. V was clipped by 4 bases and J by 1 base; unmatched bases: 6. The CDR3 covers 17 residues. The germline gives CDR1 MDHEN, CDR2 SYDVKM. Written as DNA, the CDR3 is TGTGCCAGCAGTTCCCCGGGACTAGCGGGAGTTTCCTACGAGCAGTACTTC. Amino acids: CASSSPGLAGVSYEQYF.

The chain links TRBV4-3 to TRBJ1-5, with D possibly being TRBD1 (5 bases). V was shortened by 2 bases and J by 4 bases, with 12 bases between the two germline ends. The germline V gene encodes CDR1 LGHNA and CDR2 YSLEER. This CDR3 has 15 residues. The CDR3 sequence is CASSQSDTRNQPQHF. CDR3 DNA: TGCGCCAGCAGCCAATCGGACACGAGAAATCAGCCCCAGCATTTT.

CDR3 sequence (DNA): TGCAGTGCTAGATTGGCTGGGAGAGGGATGGTAGAGCAGTTCTTC. Translation: CSARLAGRGMVEQFF. The rearrangement links TRBV20-1 to TRBJ2-1; TRBD2 might be the D (5 bases). The CDR3 runs to 15 residues. Trimming removed 2 bases from V and 10 bases from J, with 21 bases in between. CDR1 is DFQATT and CDR2 is SNEGSKA in the germline V gene (reference sequence).

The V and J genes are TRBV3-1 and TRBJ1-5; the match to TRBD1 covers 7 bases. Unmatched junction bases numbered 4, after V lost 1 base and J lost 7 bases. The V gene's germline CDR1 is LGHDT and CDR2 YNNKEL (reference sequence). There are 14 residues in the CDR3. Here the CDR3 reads CASSQASGGQPQHF. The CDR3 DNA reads TGTGCCAGCAGCCAAGCCTCAGGGGGACAGCCCCAGCATTTT.